These 14 T cell receptor beta chains originate from one sample sequenced in a study of blood T cell repertoires in COVID-19. TCRdb's table, derived via immunoSEQ multiplex PCR, lists solely in-frame clones and lacks some. The top ten hold approximately 1.5% of the sample, which has about 430,000 clones, around nine tenths seen once. What was sequenced was PBMCs or T cells enriched from blood (not recorded which). All receptors come from a woman younger than 35 who had been exposed to COVID-19.

The V call is TRBV27, the J call TRBJ2-5, with TRBD2 matching over 7 bases. V lost 8 bases and J lost 2; bases outside the gene matches: 2. Germline loops: CDR1 MNHEY, CDR2 SMNVEV (reference sequence). The CDR3 runs to 12 residues. CDR3 amino acids: CASGRGQETQYF. CDR3 bases: TGTGCCAGCGGGAGGGGACAAGAGACCCAGTACTTC.

The genes are TRBV4-2 and TRBJ2-3; D remains ambiguous. Germline CDR1 LGHNA, CDR2 YNFKEQ. This CDR3 is built from 15 residues. V was clipped by 1 base and J by 0 bases, with 8 bases between them. The CDR3 loop reads CASSQATLSTDTQYF. As DNA, the CDR3 is TGTGCCAGCAGCCAAGCTACCCTTAGCACAGATACGCAGTATTTT.

The chain has TRBV3-1 (or the pseudogene TRBV3-2) and TRBJ2-3; 10 nucleotides match TRBD2. In germline, CDR1 is LGHDT, CDR2 YNNKEL (reference sequence). This CDR3 has 18 amino acids. V dropped 0 bases and J dropped 8; count of bases not matched to a gene: 14. In DNA form, the CDR3 reads TGTGCCAGCAGCCAAGATGGCTCGACTAGCGGGCCTCAGAGTACGCAGTATTTT. Protein product: CASSQDGSTSGPQSTQYF.

V is TRBV18 and J is TRBJ2-5, with TRBD2 matching over 7 bases. The J segment lost 1 base and the V segment lost 5 bases, leaving 4 bases of the junction unmatched. From germline, CDR1 is KGHSH and CDR2 LQKENI. This CDR3 contains 14 residues. CDR3 in amino acids: CASSDTSAQETQYF. For the CDR3, the DNA is TGTGCCAGCTCAGATACTAGCGCCCAAGAGACCCAGTACTTC. The entire variable domain, with the rest obtained from reference TRBV18 and TRBJ2-5, is as follows: NAGVMQNPRHLVRRRGQEARLRCSPMKGHSHVYWYRQLPEEGLKFMVYLQKENIIDESGMPKERFSAEFPKEGPSILRIQQVVRGDSAAYFCASSDTSAQETQYFGPGTRLLVL.

The genes are TRBV11-3 and TRBJ2-2; no clear D gene. The CDR3 has 13 residues. CDR1 and CDR2 from the germline V gene are SGHNT and YENEEA. The V end was cut by 7 bases, the J end by 3 bases, with 9 bases between. The CDR3 nucleotides read TGTGCCAGCAAGCCCGGAGACACCGGGGAGCTGTTTTTT. It translates to CASKPGDTGELFF.

CDR3 loop: CASSTKPGLAYNEQFF. The CDR3 DNA reads as TGTGCCAGCAGCACCAAGCCGGGACTAGCATACAATGAGCAGTTCTTC. The chain has TRBV7-8 and TRBJ2-1; TRBD2 aligns across 9 bases. Looked up from germline, CDR1 is SGHVS and CDR2 is FQNEAQ. J lost 4 bases, V lost 5 bases, and 9 bases had no gene match. This CDR3 has 16 residues.

The chain employs TRBV9 and TRBJ1-1; D is perhaps TRBD1 (6 bases). This CDR3 is 14 amino acids long. Germline CDR1 is SGDLS and CDR2 is YYNGEE. The V gene lost 3 bases and the J gene lost 0 bases, with 9 bases spanning the gap. CDR3 protein: CASSGTVMNTEAFF. CDR3 nucleotide sequence: TGTGCCAGCAGCGGGACAGTCATGAACACTGAAGCTTTCTTT. The whole variable domain, filled in from reference TRBV9 and TRBJ1-1, reads DSGVTQTPKHLITATGQRVTLRCSPRSGDLSVYWYQQSLDQGLQFLIQYYNGEERAKGNILERFSAQQFPDLHSELNLSSLELGDSALYFCASSGTVMNTEAFFGQGTRLTVV.

The chain combines TRBV15 with TRBJ1-2; D may be TRBD1 (6 bases). Germline V CDR1 and CDR2: LNHNV, YYDKDF (reference sequence). The CDR3 is made up of 15 amino acids. Trimming removed 8 bases at V and 2 bases at J, with 18 bases between. Written as DNA, the CDR3 is TGTGCCACCCTAACACAGGGAGATAGGAACTATGGCTACACCTTC. Residues: CATLTQGDRNYGYTF.

This clone was seen a single time. The chain is built from TRBV6-4 and TRBJ1-1, with D hard to call. The CDR3 is 14 residues long. Germline V gene data show CDR1 as MRHNA and CDR2 as SNTAGT. Trimming stripped 5 bases from V and 1 base from J, with 11 bases between. The CDR3 DNA reads as TGTGCCAGCAGTCCCGAGCTTCGGAACACTGAAGCTTTCTTT. Its translation: CASSPELRNTEAFF.

This chain links TRBV28 with TRBJ1-1, with 8 bases aligning to TRBD1. In germline, CDR1 is MDHEN, CDR2 SYDVKM. Germline trimming cut 4 bases from V and 0 bases from J; bases unmatched to any gene: 1. The CDR3 extends over 14 amino acids. The chain's CDR3 is CASSSQGVNTEAFF. DNA for the CDR3: TGTGCCAGCAGTTCACAGGGGGTGAACACTGAAGCTTTCTTT.

This chain links TRBV6-1 with TRBJ2-7, with 10 bases that match TRBD1. Germline CDR1 reads MNHNS; CDR2 reads SASEGT. With V trimmed by 5 bases and J by 6 bases, 10 bases remained unmatched. The CDR3 spans 15 residues. CDR3 loop: CASSSHGTGDGEQYF. The CDR3 nucleotides are TGTGCCAGCAGTTCCCACGGGACAGGGGACGGCGAGCAGTACTTC.

The CDR3 is CASSAPRTVDNSPLHF. CDR3 DNA sequence: TGTGCCAGCAGCGCGCCCCGGACAGTCGATAATTCACCCCTCCACTTT. The chain is built from TRBV7-9 and TRBJ1-6, with D perhaps matching TRBD1 (6 bases). The CDR3 spans 16 residues. V gave up 5 bases and J gave up 5 bases, with 16 bases separating them. The germline V gene has CDR1 SEHNR and CDR2 FQNEAQ (reference sequence).

The V and J genes are TRBV18 and TRBJ1-2, with 7 positions matching TRBD1. The J segment lost 8 bases and the V segment lost 3 bases, leaving 12 bases of the junction unmatched. Germline CDR1 KGHSH, CDR2 LQKENI. This CDR3 is 15 amino acids long. CDR3 bases: TGTGCCAGCTCACCGTTGACAGGGACGGGAGAAGGCTACACCTTC. Protein: CASSPLTGTGEGYTF.

The chain recombines TRBV3-1 (or the pseudogene TRBV3-2) with TRBJ2-3; the match to TRBD1 covers 8 bases. There are 15 residues in the CDR3. J was trimmed by 4 bases and V by 3 bases; bases with no gene match: 6. Germline CDR1 is LGHDT and CDR2 is YNNKEL (reference sequence). The CDR3 region is CASSHMGTGADTQYF. The CDR3 DNA reads as TGTGCCAGCAGCCACATGGGGACAGGCGCAGATACGCAGTATTTT.